The clone carrying this T cell receptor (beta chain) turned up a few times. Antigen: not known. These data originate in a study of CD8+CD57+ T cells in acquired aplastic anemia. About the research overall: Sorted CD4+ and CD8+ cells gave a mean 3.2 ug DNA, range about 0.19 to 27.4 ug. Findings and caveats of the study: Researchers report that 25 to 35 CD8+ CDR3 sequences appeared in both patients and controls. Patients showed no significant difference from controls in CD8+ Simpson's diversity.

CDR3 and TCR beta VDJ profiling relied on a genomic DNA template. TCRdb reprocessed the reads via MiXCR and lists one record per CDR3 protein. The sample gives about 420,000 distinct CDR3 sequences, 60% to 80% of which show up once; more than 3.5% is in the top ten. The CDR3 length is 15 residues. Germline V gene sequence: CDR1 SGHNT, CDR2 YENEEA. The V gene end was trimmed by 5 bases and the J gene end by 0 bases; junction bases not matched to a gene: 6. This receptor was identified in a human donor in good health, serving as a control. The sequencing input was sorted CD4+, CD8+, or CD8+CD57+ T cells (not recorded which) from PBMCs. V gene TRBV11-3 combines with J gene TRBJ2-7, with TRBD1 matching 8 bases. In nucleotides, the CDR3 is TGTGCCAGCAGCCAAGGTACAGGGGGCTCCTACGAGCAGTACTTC. This translates into CASSQGTGGSYEQYF.